This T cell receptor beta chain was sequenced in a study of T-cell reconstitution after alpha-beta-depleted transplantation in children (TCRdb year 2016). Notes on the research overall: The study quantitatively tracked T-cell immune reconstitution after TCRalphabeta/CD19-depleted allogeneic hematopoietic cell transplantation in children using TCR repertoire profiling.

As regards this clonotype: Its antigen has not been determined. No per-base quality is available; no much larger clone lies one base away.

The library was obtained by PCR. Sequencing was performed on an Illumina HiSeq 2500. To normalize quantification of the TCRbeta repertoire, the TCR libraries were built with molecular barcoding that relied on unique molecular identifiers. In TCRdb, the public reads were trimmed at Q25 with fastp and aligned with MiXCR, with productive beta chains retained. Rows merge per CDR3 protein into single entries with the most common DNA and genes. Here the sample has about 540,000 distinct CDR3 sequences; about 16% occur a single time. The ten largest clones take up about 3.1% of the sample. The germline V gene gives CDR1 as SGHVS and CDR2 as FNYEAQ. V sheds 11 bases and J sheds 0 bases, leaving 22 bases between their ends. Reading from cysteine to phenylalanine, the CDR3 counts 16 amino acids. The kept DNA is CDR3 alone, 48 bases in frame from the first base.

The input for sequencing was PBMCs from the stem cell graft donor, taken from the stem cell graft. This receptor was identified in a human donor who donated a stem cell graft to a child with acute lymphoblastic leukemia. The chain employs TRBV7-6 and TRBJ2-5, with the D segment identity uncertain. The CDR3 here reads CAGGIGTDPYQETQYF. The bases are TGTGCCGGTGGTATAGGCACGGATCCATACCAAGAGACCCAGTACTTC.